Given below is one TCR beta chain in context. The antigen is not known. The junction and the germline gene differ at one end; a read error may be behind it. These data are taken from a study of STAT5B mutations in CD4+ large granular lymphocyte leukemia. This was a survey-level run. Using immunoSEQ multiplex PCR, the repertoire was profiled, and TCRdb retains in-frame clones only, with some absent. The table records about 40,000 clones, 81% of them present only once. Germline loops: CDR1 SSHAT, CDR2 FNYEAQ (reference sequence). The CDR3 has 16 amino acids. Study observations and caveats: 8/27 top patient clones versus 2/35 control clones were TRBV06-family. Higher CD4+ than CD8+ T-LGLL clonality might reflect small sample size. Without putative leukemic clones, patient CD4-sorted repertoires remained more clonal than healthy CD4+ repertoires.

Specimen: CD4+ T cells from blood buffy coats. The sequence derives from a human donor in good health. V gene TRBV7-7 combines with J gene TRBJ2-4; D might be TRBD2 (6 bases). The CDR3 protein is CASSYALTGEQNIQYF. CDR3 coding DNA: TGTGCTAGCAGCTACGCTCTGACGGGAGAGCAAAACATTCAGTACTTC.